This passage covers 32 T cell receptor beta chains from one sample sequenced in a study of blood T cells in healthy people across ages. Using a J-beta primer mix together with a sample-barcoded 5' primer, a second PCR was run for 7 to 11 cycles. A single record per CDR3 protein comes from TCRdb applying MiXCR to the 5' RACE reads. The data contain over 700,000 distinct CDR3 sequences, about 53% of them singletons. The sequencing input was blood. These receptors all come from a man older than 75 in good health.

This clonotype was counted only a few times. The V gene is TRBV3-1, the J gene TRBJ2-5, with 10 bases lining up with TRBD2. Germline V CDR1 and CDR2: LGHDT, YNNKEL (reference sequence). The CDR3 runs to 16 residues. Unmatched junction bases numbered 6, after V lost 0 bases and J lost 5 bases. CDR3 amino acids: CASSQEPSGSYETQYF. The CDR3 coding sequence is TGTGCCAGCAGCCAAGAACCTAGCGGGAGTTACGAGACCCAGTACTTC.

The chain joins TRBV4-1 to TRBJ1-2; D possibly corresponds to TRBD1 (5 bases). V lost 3 bases, J lost 2 bases, and 13 bases lay in between. Germline V gene data show CDR1 as MGHRA and CDR2 as YSYEKL. The CDR3 has 15 amino acids. In DNA form, the CDR3 reads TGCGCCAGCAGCCACCGGGGCCTCGGCAACTATGGCTACACCTTC. Amino acid sequence: CASSHRGLGNYGYTF.

This rearrangement joins TRBV11-2 to TRBJ2-1, with 9 bases identical to TRBD2. This CDR3 contains 16 residues. V gave up 0 bases and J gave up 6 bases; unmatched junction bases: 6. Germline lookup yields CDR1 SGHAT and CDR2 FQNNGV. The CDR3 loop is CASSLEFSGSSNEQFF. Written as DNA, the CDR3 is TGTGCCAGCAGCTTAGAGTTTAGCGGGAGCTCCAATGAGCAGTTCTTC.

This sequence joins TRBV14 and TRBJ2-6; 8 positions match TRBD1. J lost 0 bases, V lost 4 bases, and 8 bases had no gene match. CDR1 SGHDN and CDR2 FVKESK come from the germline V gene. The CDR3 runs 18 residues. The CDR3 DNA reads as TGTGCCAGCAGCCCCCTGACAGGGGTTCACTCTGGGGCCAACGTCCTGACTTTC. This gives the protein CASSPLTGVHSGANVLTF.

The genes are TRBV12-3 or TRBV12-4 and TRBJ1-5; no clear D gene. The CDR3 is 14 amino acids. Between the trimmed V and J ends, which lost 5 bases and 4 bases, there was a span of 12 bases. The CDR3 sequence is CASSLGRINQPQHF. The CDR3 nucleotides are TGTGCCAGCAGTCTCGGACGAATAAATCAGCCCCAGCATTTT.

About this clonotype itself: Its ends do not fully match the called genes, so a read error is possible. The rearrangement links TRBV6-5 to TRBJ2-1; 10 bases match TRBD2. This CDR3 has 15 amino acids. Per germline, CDR1 MNHEY and CDR2 SVGAGI. CDR3 region: CASSYLAGVRNEQFF. The DNA for the CDR3 is TGCGCCAGCAGTTACCTAGCGGGAGTCCGAAATGAGCAGTTCTTC.

In this sample, this clonotype turned up a few times. The rearrangement links TRBV3-1 to TRBJ2-7; 11 bases map to TRBD2. This CDR3 spans 17 amino acids. Germline CDR1 reads LGHDT; CDR2 reads YNNKEL (reference sequence). V was clipped by 0 bases and J by 5 bases; unmatched bases: 9. The CDR3 protein is CASSQEGSGRVRNEQYF. For the CDR3, the DNA is TGTGCCAGCAGCCAAGAGGGTAGCGGGAGGGTTCGGAACGAGCAGTACTTC.

The chain is built from TRBV20-1 and TRBJ2-5; D is uncertain. The V gene's germline CDR1 is DFQATT and CDR2 SNEGSKA (reference sequence). The CDR3 is 12 residues long. V shed 4 bases and J shed 11 bases, with 17 bases lying between them. The CDR3 coding sequence is TGCAGTGCTAAGCCCGGTCTCTCCGGGCAGTACTTC. Its protein product is CSAKPGLSGQYF.

V gene TRBV4-1 combines with J gene TRBJ2-1; 8 bases are a match to TRBD2. The CDR3 sequence is 16 residues long. Trimming cost V 0 bases and J 2 bases; bases outside gene matches: 3. Germline V gives CDR1 MGHRA, CDR2 YSYEKL. The CDR3 loop reads CASSQEGTRAYNEQFF. CDR3 in DNA: TGCGCCAGCAGCCAAGAGGGGACTAGGGCCTACAATGAGCAGTTCTTC.

The chain joins TRBV6-5 to TRBJ1-5, with D unresolved. The V gene's germline CDR1 is MNHEY and CDR2 SVGAGI. V was cut by 6 bases and J by 5 bases, with 11 bases left in between. This CDR3 has 13 residues. The CDR3 coding sequence is TGTGCCAGCAGATCCGGGCCTTATCAGCCCCAGCATTTT. Its protein is CASRSGPYQPQHF.

The chain has TRBV5-5 and TRBJ2-7, with D maybe TRBD2 (5 bases). V dropped 1 base and J dropped 0 bases, with 11 bases sitting between them. Germline loops: CDR1 SGHKS, CDR2 YYEKEE (reference sequence). CDR3 length: 15 residues. The CDR3 loop is CASSLRDTTSYEQYF. For the CDR3, the DNA is TGTGCCAGCAGCTTGCGGGATACGACCTCCTACGAGCAGTACTTC. Full variable domain (outside the CDR3, taken from reference TRBV5-5 and TRBJ2-7): DAGVTQSPTHLIKTRGQQVTLRCSPISGHKSVSWYQQVLGQGPQFIFQYYEKEERGRGNFPDRFSARQFPNYSSELNVNALLLGDSALYLCASSLRDTTSYEQYFGPGTRLTVT.

There are a few counts of this clonotype. The chain carries TRBV5-1 and TRBJ2-1; maybe TRBD2 (6 bases). V was pared by 0 bases and J by 7 bases, with 8 bases between. The CDR3 length is 13 residues. Germline CDR1 SGHRS, CDR2 YFSETQ. Here the CDR3 reads CASSLVLANEQFF. DNA of the CDR3: TGCGCCAGCAGCTTGGTACTAGCTAATGAGCAGTTCTTC.

There are many counts of this clonotype. A junction boundary mismatches the germline segment, possibly from a read error. The V and J genes are TRBV28 and TRBJ2-7; D gene ambiguous. CDR3 length: 12 amino acids. CDR1 and CDR2 from the germline V gene are MDHEN and SYDVKM. In nucleotides, the CDR3 is TGTGCCAGCAGCTTATTGGCTTACGAGCAGTACTTC. Protein: CASSLLAYEQYF.

This clonotype turned up a few times. The V call is TRBV13, the J call TRBJ2-1; 8 positions agree with TRBD1. Germline CDR1 PRHDT, CDR2 FYEKMQ (reference sequence). This CDR3 is built from 15 residues. V shed 5 bases, J shed 6 bases, and the junction held 9 bases outside the gene matches. In DNA, the CDR3 is TGTGCCAGCAGCCTTACAGGGGGGTCGGGCAATGAGCAGTTCTTC. The encoded protein is CASSLTGGSGNEQFF.

This clonotype was observed a few times. V gene TRBV12-3 or TRBV12-4 combines with J gene TRBJ2-1; the D gene is possibly TRBD2 (5 bases). V lost 4 bases and J lost 10, with 14 bases in between. The CDR3 is made up of 13 amino acids. The CDR3 spells CASSWTPGEEQFF. In DNA form, the CDR3 reads TGTGCCAGCAGTTGGACCCCCGGGGAAGAGCAGTTCTTC.

This sequence joins TRBV2 and TRBJ1-5; 8 positions agree with TRBD1. After removal of 6 bases from V and 6 bases from J, the junction contained 4 bases not matched to a gene. CDR1 is SNHLY, CDR2 FYNNEI, per germline. The CDR3 covers 13 residues. Here the CDR3 DNA reads TGTGCCAGCAGGGGACAGGATCGTCAGCCCCAGCATTTT. It translates to CASRGQDRQPQHF. The whole variable domain, remainder taken from reference TRBV2 and TRBJ1-5, is EPEVTQTPSHQVTQMGQEVILRCVPISNHLYFYWYRQILGQKVEFLVSFYNNEISEKSEIFDDQFSVERPDGSNFTLKIRSTKLEDSAMYFCASRGQDRQPQHFGDGTRLSIL.

This sequence joins TRBV5-1 and TRBJ2-1; D is uncertain. The V gene's germline CDR1 is SGHRS and CDR2 YFSETQ. Trimming removed 0 bases from V and 0 bases from J, with 10 bases in between. CDR3 length equals 16 residues. The DNA for the CDR3 is TGCGCCAGCAGCTTGGTGGTCACCAACTCCTACAATGAGCAGTTCTTC. The encoded protein is CASSLVVTNSYNEQFF.

The chain uses TRBV27 and TRBJ1-3, with D perhaps matching TRBD1 (5 bases). The CDR3 loop spans 15 amino acids. CDR1 is MNHEY, CDR2 SMNVEV, per germline (reference sequence). The V end was cut by 2 bases, the J end by 0 bases, with 8 bases between. CDR3 loop: CASSLEGRSGNTIYF. In nucleotides, the CDR3 is TGTGCCAGCAGTTTAGAGGGGCGCTCTGGAAACACCATATATTTT.

The V and J genes are TRBV27 and TRBJ1-5, with D tentatively TRBD1 (5 bases). The germline CDR1 and CDR2 sequences are MNHEY and SMNVEV (reference sequence). The CDR3 spans 11 residues. Trimming took off 4 bases at V and 11 bases at J, with 9 bases between the two ends. CDR3 loop: CASSWGGTQHF. The DNA of the CDR3 is TGTGCCAGCAGTTGGGGGGGGACCCAGCATTTT.

In its sample, this clonotype was seen a few times. The rearrangement uses TRBV7-2 and TRBJ2-3; D might be TRBD1 or TRBD2, each matching 5 bases. V lost 4 bases, J lost 1 base, and 12 bases lay in between. The CDR3 consists of 15 residues. CDR1 is SGHTA, CDR2 FQGNSA, per germline. CDR3 bases: TGTGCCAGCAGCTGGGACGGGCTAGGCACAGATACGCAGTATTTT. Its protein product is CASSWDGLGTDTQYF.

This chain connects TRBV5-1 to TRBJ2-1; 7 bases match TRBD2. Germline CDR1 reads SGHRS; CDR2 reads YFSETQ. J was trimmed by 8 bases and V by 0 bases; bases with no gene match: 11. The CDR3 extends over 16 amino acids. The CDR3 spells CASSLAGAGIRDEQFF. CDR3 coding DNA: TGCGCCAGCAGCTTGGCAGGAGCGGGAATTAGGGATGAGCAGTTCTTC.

This sequence joins TRBV7-9 and TRBJ2-1; D gene ambiguous. This CDR3 contains 15 residues. Deletions cut 5 bases from V and 1 base from J, with 12 bases between. Germline-derived CDR1 and CDR2 are SEHNR and FQNEAQ (reference sequence). CDR3 in amino acids: CASSPPMGSYNEQFF. As DNA, the CDR3 is TGTGCCAGCAGCCCACCAATGGGGTCCTACAATGAGCAGTTCTTC. The full variable domain, completed using reference TRBV7-9 and TRBJ2-1, is DTGVSQNPRHKITKRGQNVTFRCDPISEHNRLYWYRQTLGQGPEFLTYFQNEAQLEKSRLLSDRFSAERPKGSFSTLEIQRTEQGDSAMYLCASSPPMGSYNEQFFGPGTRLTVL.

This clonotype was found a few times. The chain recombines TRBV6-5 with TRBJ1-2; 7 positions match TRBD1. The germline gives CDR1 MNHEY, CDR2 SVGAGI. V shed 8 bases and J 6 bases; nucleotides not matched to a gene: 3. The CDR3 runs to 11 residues. The CDR3 spells CASQGVDGYTF. CDR3 bases: TGTGCCAGCCAGGGGGTTGATGGCTACACCTTC.

V gene TRBV7-2 combines with J gene TRBJ2-1; the match to TRBD1 covers 8 bases. With the DNA end fitting TRBJ2-7 better, the J assignment may be wrong. Per the germline V gene, CDR1 is SGHTA and CDR2 is FQGNSA. This CDR3 region has 14 residues. CDR3 sequence: CASSFGQGPPEQYF. CDR3 DNA: TGTGCCAGCAGCTTCGGACAGGGACCCCCCGAGCAGTACTTC.

This chain uses TRBV20-1 with TRBJ2-3; D gene ambiguous. The CDR3 spans 14 residues. Germline V gene lookup returns CDR1 DFQATT and CDR2 SNEGSKA (reference sequence). The V gene lost 6 bases and the J gene lost 1 base, with 14 bases spanning the gap. DNA of the CDR3: TGCAGTGCCATTATCAATACAGGCACAGATACGCAGTATTTT. It is translated as CSAIINTGTDTQYF.

The genes are TRBV19 and TRBJ2-5, with 7 bases aligning to TRBD1. V dropped 4 bases and J dropped 5; count of bases not matched to a gene: 10. Germline loops: CDR1 LNHDA, CDR2 SQIVND (reference sequence). The CDR3 has 15 residues. The CDR3 DNA reads as TGTGCCAGTAGTACGACGACAGGGAGAGCGGAGACCCAGTACTTC. This sequence encodes CASSTTTGRAETQYF.

The chain is built from TRBV11-2 and TRBJ2-3; 8 nucleotides match TRBD2. This CDR3 has 16 amino acids. Germline V gene data show CDR1 as SGHAT and CDR2 as FQNNGV. The J segment lost 14 bases and the V segment lost 3 bases, leaving 19 bases of the junction unmatched. CDR3 bases: TGTGCCAGCAGCTTCCTGGGTAGCGGGATAAACAGATACGCGTATTTT. This codes for CASSFLGSGINRYAYF.

CDR3 sequence: CSAWTSGANEQYF. In DNA form, the CDR3 reads TGCAGTGCCTGGACTAGCGGTGCCAATGAGCAGTACTTC. The chain employs TRBV20-1 and TRBJ2-5; 10 nucleotides agree with TRBD2. This CDR3 spans 13 amino acids. Germline lookup yields CDR1 DFQATT and CDR2 SNEGSKA (reference sequence). The ends lost 6 bases at V and 11 bases at J; junction bases unmatched: 12.

The J gene is TRBJ2-2, the V gene TRBV5-1, with TRBD2 identical over 10 bases. The CDR3 is 17 residues long. With V trimmed by 2 bases and J by 0 bases, 4 bases remained unmatched. Germline loops: CDR1 SGHRS, CDR2 YFSETQ. The CDR3 sequence: CASSLRTSGSNTGELFF. CDR3 in DNA: TGCGCCAGCAGCTTAAGGACTAGCGGCTCGAACACCGGGGAGCTGTTTTTT.

V gene TRBV7-2 combines with J gene TRBJ2-1; 11 nucleotides match TRBD1. This CDR3 has 16 amino acids. CDR1 is SGHTA, CDR2 FQGNSA, per germline. V dropped 9 bases and J dropped 2; count of bases not matched to a gene: 9. CDR3 nucleotide sequence: TGTGCCAGTAGCCAGAGGACAGGGGGCGCCTACAATGAGCAGTTCTTC. Its protein product is CASSQRTGGAYNEQFF.

The genes are TRBV9 and TRBJ2-3, with TRBD2 matching 9 bases. CDR3 length equals 19 residues. Losses at the gene ends were 0 bases for V and 4 bases for J; bases not matched to a gene: 15. Germline-derived CDR1 and CDR2 are SGDLS and YYNGEE. This chain's CDR3 is CASSVGPFRAGGLADTQYF. The CDR3 coding sequence is TGTGCCAGCAGCGTAGGCCCCTTCAGAGCGGGAGGTCTAGCAGATACGCAGTATTTT.

The chain links TRBV20-1 to TRBJ2-3, with D maybe TRBD2 (6 bases). V was pared by 4 bases and J by 14 bases, with 31 bases between. CDR1 and CDR2 from the germline V gene are DFQATT and SNEGSKA (reference sequence). The CDR3 totals 16 residues. The CDR3: CSATISSGTDHRYAYF. The DNA for the CDR3 is TGCAGTGCTACTATAAGCTCCGGGACTGATCACAGATACGCGTATTTT.